This T cell receptor beta chain was sequenced during a study of human CD8 memory T cell subsets. The CDR3 loop spans 13 amino acids. Germline V gene data show CDR1 as LGHNA and CDR2 as YSLEER. Production of TCR beta libraries used UMI-labeled 5' RACE as the method. TCRdb re-called the 5' RACE reads and shows each CDR3 protein once, DNA omitted. This repertoire includes some 12,000 distinct CDR3 sequences. Overall study findings and caveats: The T cell repertoires of the stem-like memory and precursor exhausted subsets exhibited minimal overlap with one another. Beta chains of the T cell receptor were the only chains the study sequenced. Stem-like memory T cells and precursor exhausted T cells both came out with similarly high diversity, but effector memory cells did not.

To note about this clonotype: No antigen is known for it.

Source material: CD8+ T cells from PBMCs. V usage is TRBV4-3 and J usage is TRBJ1-1. The TCR sequence derives from a human donor in good health. CDR3 region: CASSQGEDTEAFF.